The 20 T cell receptor beta chains below were found in one sample sequenced in a study of early T cells in non-severe SARS-CoV-2 infection. TCRdb reanalysed the 5' RACE reads using MiXCR and keeps one entry per CDR3 protein. This table holds 28,000 or so distinct CDR3 sequences, roughly 7% found once. The sample taken for sequencing was whole blood. The receptors here all came from an adult who was a healthcare worker with PCR-confirmed SARS-CoV-2 infection or an uninfected control (not recorded which).

This clonotype was detected many times. The gene calls are TRBV3-1 and TRBJ1-1; D not resolved. Germline CDR1 reads LGHDT; CDR2 reads YNNKEL (reference sequence). The CDR3 is 13 residues long. Deletions cut 2 bases from V and 1 base from J, with 5 bases between. The CDR3 bases are TGTGCCAGCAGCCAAAACAGGAACACTGAAGCTTTCTTT. It translates to CASSQNRNTEAFF.

This clonotype came up many times. This CDR3 reads CAWSPGLLLQLTGANVLTF. In DNA form, the CDR3 reads TGTGCCTGGAGTCCAGGTCTCCTCCTACAACTAACTGGGGCCAACGTCCTGACTTTC. This chain joins TRBV30 and TRBJ2-6, with D uncertain. The germline CDR1 and CDR2 sequences are GTSNPN and SVGIG (reference sequence). The CDR3 runs to 19 residues. Trimming took 2 bases from V and 2 from J, leaving 22 bases between them. The complete variable domain, with remaining parts taken from reference TRBV30 and TRBJ2-6, reads SQTIHQWPATLVQPVGSPLSLECTVEGTSNPNLYWYRQAAGRGLQLLFYSVGIGQISSEVPQNLSASRPQDRQFILSSKKLLLSDSGFYLCAWSPGLLLQLTGANVLTFGAGSRLTVL.

This clonotype came up a few times. The chain uses TRBV6-2 or TRBV6-3 and TRBJ2-3; the match to TRBD2 covers 7 bases. This CDR3 has 13 residues. CDR1 is MNHEY and CDR2 is SVGEGT in the germline V gene. V was clipped by 6 bases and J by 4 bases; unmatched bases: 4. Written as DNA, the CDR3 is TGTGCCAGCAGAATGACTAGCCCAGATACGCAGTATTTT. This encodes CASRMTSPDTQYF.

As regards this clonotype: The junction does not match germline at one end; this may be a read error. V usage is TRBV6-1 and J usage is TRBJ1-6, with D unclear. Germline V gene lookup returns CDR1 MNHNS and CDR2 SASEGT. This CDR3 spans 14 amino acids. The CDR3: CASRGYHSNSPLHF. The CDR3, as DNA: TGTGCCAGCAGGGGGTATCATTCGAATTCACCCCTCCATTTT.

This clonotype was recorded many times. The chain employs TRBV7-9 and TRBJ1-4, with TRBD1 identical over 8 bases. The CDR3 is made up of 15 amino acids. From germline, CDR1 is SEHNR and CDR2 FQNEAQ (reference sequence). J lost 8 bases, V lost 1 base, and 6 bases had no gene match. CDR3 in DNA: TGTGCCAGCAGCTTAGTTGGGACAGGAGGCGAAAAACTGTTTTTT. This codes for CASSLVGTGGEKLFF.

This clonotype came up many times. The rearrangement links TRBV12-3 or TRBV12-4 to TRBJ2-2, with 8 bases aligning to TRBD2. The junction had 6 bases not matched to a gene; V was cut back by 5 bases and J by 1 base. The length of the CDR3 is 16 residues. The CDR3 reads CASSQLAGLNTGELFF. CDR3 nucleotides: TGTGCCAGCAGTCAATTAGCGGGGCTGAACACCGGGGAGCTGTTTTTT.

The table lists this clonotype with many counts. V and J are TRBV14 and TRBJ1-2; the D gene is possibly TRBD1 (5 bases). CDR1 and CDR2 (germline): SGHDN, FVKESK. The CDR3 has 14 residues. Trimming pared 1 base from V and 8 bases from J, leaving 14 bases between. CDR3 residues: CASSQGQRSSGYTF. The CDR3 DNA is TGTGCCAGCAGCCAAGGACAGAGGAGTAGCGGCTACACCTTC.

This clonotype has at least ten counts. The CDR3: CASSWGLAGGEQFF. CDR3 nucleotide sequence: TGTGCCAGCAGCTGGGGACTAGCGGGGGGTGAGCAGTTCTTC. The chain carries TRBV11-2 and TRBJ2-1, with 15 bases aligning to TRBD2. The CDR3 sequence is 14 residues long. V shed 4 bases and J 9 bases; nucleotides not matched to a gene: 1. Germline lookup yields CDR1 SGHAT and CDR2 FQNNGV. Full variable domain (outside the CDR3, taken from reference TRBV11-2 and TRBJ2-1): EAGVAQSPRYKIIEKRQSVAFWCNPISGHATLYWYQQILGQGPKLLIQFQNNGVVDDSQLPKDRFSAERLKGVDSTLKIQPAKLEDSAVYLCASSWGLAGGEQFFGPGTRLTVL.

This clonotype was counted at least ten times. The chain recombines TRBV4-3 with TRBJ2-3, with 14 bases lining up with TRBD2. J gave up 1 base and V 0 bases, and 6 bases lay outside the gene matches. The CDR3 spans 19 residues. Germline V CDR1 and CDR2: LGHNA, YSLEER. The CDR3 loop reads CASSQDLPGLAGGTDTQYF. The CDR3 nucleotides read TGCGCCAGCAGCCAAGATTTGCCGGGACTAGCGGGGGGCACAGATACGCAGTATTTT.

This clonotype was counted at least ten times. This chain connects TRBV20-1 to TRBJ2-7; 7 nucleotides line up with TRBD2. The CDR3 length is 14 residues. Per germline, CDR1 DFQATT and CDR2 SNEGSKA (reference sequence). V dropped 0 bases and J dropped 3; count of bases not matched to a gene: 5. This CDR3 is CSARETGGHYEQYF. The CDR3 nucleotides read TGCAGTGCTAGAGAAACGGGAGGACACTACGAGCAGTACTTC.

A few counts support this clonotype. The J gene is TRBJ2-3, the V gene TRBV5-4; 8 bases match TRBD2. Germline V lookup: CDR1 SGHNT, CDR2 YYREEE (reference sequence). CDR3 length equals 15 residues. Trimming took 5 bases from V and 4 from J; bases not matched to a gene: 9. In nucleotides, the CDR3 is TGTGCCAGCAGATCGGGGGGGGGCGATGCAGATACGCAGTATTTT. Its translation is CASRSGGGDADTQYF.

The chain links TRBV11-2 to TRBJ2-7; no clear D. The CDR3 runs 14 residues. V lost 1 base, J lost 6 bases, and 13 bases lay in between. The germline V gene has CDR1 SGHAT and CDR2 FQNNGV. The CDR3 sequence is CASSLADTWGEQYF. The CDR3 DNA sequence: TGTGCCAGCAGCTTAGCTGACACATGGGGCGAGCAGTACTTC.

This clonotype was seen at least ten times. The chain couples TRBV20-1 to TRBJ2-1; 10 positions match TRBD2. V shed 1 base, J shed 4 bases, and the junction held 4 bases outside the gene matches. The length of the CDR3 is 15 residues. The germline CDR1 and CDR2 sequences are DFQATT and SNEGSKA (reference sequence). The CDR3 loop is CSARGGTSVYNEQFF. CDR3 DNA: TGCAGTGCTAGAGGGGGGACTAGCGTATACAATGAGCAGTTCTTC.

This clonotype showed up many times. The chain uses TRBV20-1 and TRBJ1-6, with D unclear. The CDR3 totals 14 residues. CDR1 DFQATT and CDR2 SNEGSKA come from the germline V gene (reference sequence). CDR3 DNA sequence: TGCGGCGTGTGGCGAAGCTCCTATAATTCACCCCTCCACTTT. Protein product: CGVWRSSYNSPLHF.

J is TRBJ2-1 and V is TRBV5-1; TRBD1 matches at 8 bases. The CDR3 covers 16 residues. The trim removed 0 bases at V and 8 bases at J, leaving 10 bases unmatched. Germline V CDR1 and CDR2: SGHRS, YFSETQ. The CDR3 spells CASSLGSGGAWDEQFF. The CDR3 DNA reads TGCGCCAGCAGCTTGGGATCAGGGGGCGCTTGGGATGAGCAGTTCTTC.

This clonotype was found many times. The chain carries TRBV20-1 and TRBJ1-2; maybe TRBD1 (6 bases). This CDR3 contains 14 residues. Germline CDR1 is DFQATT and CDR2 is SNEGSKA (reference sequence). V lost 5 bases and J lost 4, with 17 bases in between. The CDR3 region is CSAPNRVRGYGYTF. The CDR3 region has the DNA TGCAGTGCTCCGAACAGGGTACGGGGCTATGGCTACACCTTC.

This clonotype has at least ten counts. J is TRBJ2-7 and V is TRBV21-1; the table calls TRBD2, which could not be checked here. TRBV21-1 is marked as a pseudogene. The CDR3 contains 12 residues. The CDR3 is CARWDFDYEQYF. The CDR3 DNA reads TGTGCCAGGTGGGACTTCGACTACGAGCAGTACTTC.

Many counts were recorded for this clonotype. The chain employs TRBV19 and TRBJ2-6; unclear D gene. The CDR3 totals 13 residues. Germline CDR1 and CDR2: LNHDA and SQIVND (reference sequence). Between the trimmed V and J ends, which lost 8 bases and 0 bases, there was a span of 5 bases. The CDR3 is CASRPSGANVLTF. The CDR3 coding sequence is TGTGCCAGTCGACCCTCTGGGGCCAACGTCCTGACTTTC.

This clonotype was recorded many times. The rearrangement links TRBV18 to TRBJ2-7; possible D gene TRBD2, 5 bases. Germline V CDR1 and CDR2: KGHSH, LQKENI. The CDR3 contains 15 residues. V lost 3 bases and J lost 4, with 16 bases in between. CDR3 sequence (DNA): TGTGCCAGCTCACCCAACCGGGATATGTGGTACGAGCAGTACTTC. The encoded protein is CASSPNRDMWYEQYF.

This clonotype appeared many times. The chain has TRBV28 and TRBJ1-2; D is uncertain. CDR3 length: 12 amino acids. The ends were cut back, 1 base at V and 3 bases at J, with 3 bases in the middle. In germline, CDR1 is MDHEN, CDR2 SYDVKM. The CDR3 DNA reads TGTGCCAGCAGTTTATTCGACTATGGCTACACCTTC. Protein sequence: CASSLFDYGYTF.